These 21 T cell receptor beta chains were all obtained from the same sample, sequenced in a study of Ad26.COV2.S vaccination and SARS-CoV-2 variants. Produced via immunoSEQ multiplex PCR; TCRdb's table is partial and in-frame only. Found here are 250,000 or so clones, around 90% of them singletons; the top ten hold nearly 3%. The sample's treatment: roughly 19 received Ad26.COV2.S at low or high dose, single or two shots; several received placebo; per-sample allocation not given. Sampling occurred on day 63 after the first vaccine or placebo injection. Sequencing was performed on peripheral blood, taken in a trial of Ad26.COV2.S vaccine versus placebo. The receptors were gathered from a person between 18 and 60 years old who received the Ad26.COV2.S COVID-19 vaccine or a placebo.

The chain has TRBV2 and TRBJ2-5, with TRBD2 matching 8 bases. This CDR3 contains 16 residues. From germline, CDR1 is SNHLY and CDR2 FYNNEI. V trimming: 0 bases; J trimming: 1 base; junction bases outside the gene matches: 4. The CDR3 region is CASSEAPTSAQETQYF. The CDR3 bases are TGTGCCAGCAGTGAAGCCCCGACTAGCGCCCAAGAGACCCAGTACTTC.

The chain combines TRBV4-2 with TRBJ2-2, with 12 nucleotides matching TRBD2. The CDR3 has 19 residues. Germline values: CDR1 LGHNA, CDR2 YNFKEQ. J lost 3 bases, V lost 0 bases, and 8 bases had no gene match. The CDR3 spells CASSQDTRLAGGYTGELFF. The CDR3 nucleotides read TGTGCCAGCAGCCAAGATACTAGGCTAGCGGGAGGGTACACCGGGGAGCTGTTTTTT.

The chain carries TRBV7-2 and TRBJ2-3; 14 bases line up with TRBD2. Germline CDR1 reads SGHTA; CDR2 reads FQGNSA. V shed 4 bases and J 10 bases; nucleotides not matched to a gene: 7. CDR3 length: 15 amino acids. The CDR3 DNA follows: TGTGCCAGCAGCTCCAGACTAGCGGGAGGGCCTTCGCAGTATTTT. It encodes CASSSRLAGGPSQYF.

The chain has TRBV19 and TRBJ1-5; the D gene is possibly TRBD1 (5 bases). The germline gives CDR1 LNHDA, CDR2 SQIVND (reference sequence). The CDR3 contains 14 residues. Trimming removed 3 bases at V and 4 bases at J, with 10 bases between. CDR3 in amino acids: CASSISRANQPQHF. CDR3 DNA: TGTGCCAGTAGTATTTCCAGGGCTAATCAGCCCCAGCATTTT.

The J gene is TRBJ1-2, the V gene TRBV5-5, with 7 bases matching TRBD1. J was trimmed by 3 bases and V by 4 bases; bases with no gene match: 3. The CDR3 loop spans 13 amino acids. Germline V gene lookup returns CDR1 SGHKS and CDR2 YYEKEE (reference sequence). Here the CDR3 reads CASSIQGDYGYTF. The CDR3 nucleotides are TGTGCCAGCAGCATTCAGGGGGACTATGGCTACACCTTC.

The V gene is TRBV9, the J gene TRBJ2-7; maybe TRBD1 (6 bases). The CDR3 runs to 15 residues. Germline loops: CDR1 SGDLS, CDR2 YYNGEE. Trimming left V 0 bases short and J 0 bases short, with 10 bases between. The chain's CDR3 is CASSVEVTGSYEQYF. The CDR3 nucleotides are TGTGCCAGCAGCGTAGAGGTGACAGGCTCCTACGAGCAGTACTTC.

V usage is TRBV5-1 and J usage is TRBJ2-1; TRBD2 agrees at 10 bases. The J segment lost 0 bases and the V segment lost 0 bases, leaving 6 bases of the junction unmatched. Looked up from germline, CDR1 is SGHRS and CDR2 is YFSETQ. There are 18 residues in the CDR3. CDR3 loop: CASSLDSGGPYSYNEQFF. CDR3 sequence (DNA): TGCGCCAGCAGCTTGGATAGCGGGGGGCCCTACTCCTACAATGAGCAGTTCTTC.

This rearrangement joins TRBV7-2 to TRBJ2-7, with D unclear. This CDR3 has 14 amino acids. Trimming removed 1 base from V and 1 base from J, with 8 bases in between. Germline CDR1 and CDR2: SGHTA and FQGNSA. CDR3 in amino acids: CASSLEGGSYEQYV. Here the CDR3 DNA reads TGTGCCAGCAGCTTAGAGGGCGGATCCTACGAGCAGTACGTC.

This clone came up once. The chain has TRBV27 and TRBJ2-1; 7 nucleotides match TRBD2. The CDR3 length is 15 residues. Germline V gives CDR1 MNHEY, CDR2 SMNVEV (reference sequence). V was clipped by 4 bases and J by 4 bases; unmatched bases: 7. CDR3 in DNA: TGTGCCAGCAGTTCCGGGACTACAGGATACAATGAGCAGTTCTTC. It specifies CASSSGTTGYNEQFF.

This chain links TRBV7-2 with TRBJ2-3; TRBD2 aligns across 9 bases. The CDR3 spans 15 residues. The J segment lost 2 bases and the V segment lost 7 bases, leaving 7 bases of the junction unmatched. Germline lookup yields CDR1 SGHTA and CDR2 FQGNSA. CDR3 DNA: TGTGCCAGCACCGCGGGGGGGCCAATCACAGATACGCAGTATTTT. Amino acid sequence: CASTAGGPITDTQYF.

The CDR3 coding sequence is TGTGCCAGCAGGGGGACAGGGGACTACGAGCAGTACGTC. Protein product: CASRGTGDYEQYV. The J gene is TRBJ2-7, the V gene TRBV6-5; 10 bases agree with TRBD1. Germline lookup yields CDR1 MNHEY and CDR2 SVGAGI. Losses at the gene ends were 6 bases for V and 3 bases for J; bases not matched to a gene: 2. The CDR3 covers 13 residues.

DNA of the CDR3: TGTGCCAGCAGTCTAGTGGCAGGGTTTAACTATGGCTACACCTTC. As protein: CASSLVAGFNYGYTF. J is TRBJ1-2 and V is TRBV27; a possible D gene is TRBD1 (5 bases). Germline CDR1 is MNHEY and CDR2 is SMNVEV (reference sequence). V lost 5 bases and J 1 base, leaving 14 bases between the germline ends. This CDR3 is built from 15 residues.

This clone was counted a single time. V is TRBV4-1 and J is TRBJ2-4, with 9 bases lining up with TRBD1. There are 17 residues in the CDR3. Germline CDR1 is MGHRA and CDR2 is YSYEKL. Trimming took 4 bases from V and 3 from J; bases not matched to a gene: 10. The chain's CDR3 is CASSLSTGGAGKNIQYF. DNA for the CDR3: TGCGCCAGCAGCCTATCAACAGGGGGCGCGGGCAAAAACATTCAGTACTTC.

The chain is built from TRBV5-4 and TRBJ2-1; 8 nucleotides line up with TRBD2. J was trimmed by 4 bases and V by 2 bases; bases with no gene match: 11. CDR1 SGHNT and CDR2 YYREEE come from the germline V gene (reference sequence). There are 17 residues in the CDR3. The CDR3 DNA reads as TGTGCCAGCAGCTTTAATATGGGGACTAGTGTTTACAATGAGCAGTTCTTC. This encodes CASSFNMGTSVYNEQFF. Variable domain in full (rest from reference TRBV5-4 and TRBJ2-1): ETGVTQSPTHLIKTRGQQVTLRCSSQSGHNTVSWYQQALGQGPQFIFQYYREEENGRGNFPPRFSGLQFPNYSSELNVNALELDDSALYLCASSFNMGTSVYNEQFFGPGTRLTVL.

The chain employs TRBV7-3 and TRBJ1-1, with TRBD1 matching over 7 bases. The germline CDR1 and CDR2 sequences are SGHTA and FQGTGA. With V trimmed by 5 bases and J by 5 bases, 8 bases remained unmatched. The CDR3 is 14 residues long. CDR3 sequence: CASSVQGVGTEAFF. For the CDR3, the DNA is TGTGCCAGCAGCGTTCAGGGGGTAGGGACTGAAGCTTTCTTT. Based on the CDR3 plus reference TRBV7-3 and TRBJ1-1, the full variable domain is GAGVSQTPSNKVTEKGKYVELRCDPISGHTALYWYRQSLGQGPEFLIYFQGTGAADDSGLPNDRFFAVRPEGSVSTLKIQRTERGDSAVYLCASSVQGVGTEAFFGQGTRLTVV.

The chain links TRBV6-2 or TRBV6-3 to TRBJ2-5; D possibly corresponds to TRBD2 (7 bases). This CDR3 spans 15 amino acids. Trimming took off 2 bases at V and 5 bases at J, with 15 bases between the two ends. Germline V gene sequence: CDR1 MNHEY, CDR2 SVGEGT. The CDR3 loop is CASSYRQQGGETQYF. CDR3 nucleotide sequence: TGTGCCAGCAGTTACCGACAACAGGGAGGGGAGACCCAGTACTTC.

The rearrangement links TRBV12-5 to TRBJ2-7; 12 bases align to TRBD1. The CDR3 length is 16 residues. V trimming: 4 bases; J trimming: 5 bases; junction bases outside the gene matches: 9. Germline V gene data show CDR1 as LGHNT and CDR2 as FRNRAP. The CDR3, as DNA: TGTGCTAGTGGTTCCGAACCGGGACAGGGGGCCCACGAGCAGTACTTC. Protein: CASGSEPGQGAHEQYF.

In this sample, this clone turned up once. The genes are TRBV19 and TRBJ2-1; D unresolved. Germline CDR1 LNHDA, CDR2 SQIVND (reference sequence). This CDR3 has 15 amino acids. Trimming removed 3 bases from V and 2 bases from J, with 11 bases in between. CDR3 in DNA: TGTGCCAGTAGTATCGCTGGCGTTCCCTACAATGAGCAGTTCTTC. As protein: CASSIAGVPYNEQFF.

This chain uses TRBV6-2 or TRBV6-3 with TRBJ2-4; 8 positions agree with TRBD2. V trimming: 2 bases; J trimming: 13 bases; junction bases outside the gene matches: 10. CDR3 length: 14 residues. Germline V gene data show CDR1 as MNHEY and CDR2 as SVGEGT. DNA of the CDR3: TGTGCCAGCAGTTACGGGCTAGCGGGCCACTTACAGTACTTC. Protein sequence: CASSYGLAGHLQYF.

This clone was counted once. The chain is built from TRBV7-9 and TRBJ2-1; D unclear. V lost 7 bases to trimming and J lost 7 bases, with 11 bases between them. The CDR3 loop spans 12 amino acids. The germline gives CDR1 SEHNR, CDR2 FQNEAQ (reference sequence). The CDR3 protein is CASNADGNEQFF. CDR3 coding DNA: TGTGCCAGCAACGCAGATGGGAATGAGCAGTTCTTC.

The chain combines TRBV6-5 with TRBJ2-1; 8 bases match TRBD1. Per the germline V gene, CDR1 is MNHEY and CDR2 is SVGAGI. This CDR3 comprises 15 residues. V lost 6 bases to trimming and J lost 4 bases; unmatched junction nucleotides: 8. CDR3 DNA sequence: TGTGCCAGCAGAATCGGGACAGGAGCTTACAATGAGCAGTTCTTC. Protein product: CASRIGTGAYNEQFF.